Sequencing of this T cell receptor (beta chain) was carried out in a study of blood T cell repertoires in COVID-19. Source study methods: Amplification of reference gene primers provided the estimated nucleated cell counts. Generated by immunoSEQ multiplex PCR, the TCRdb table keeps only in-frame clones and is missing some. For V, J and clone size, that table is used; D and trimming come from the DNA. Of around 300,000 clones listed, over 75% are singletons. The CDR3 length is 17 residues. The ends lost 6 bases at V and 4 bases at J; junction bases unmatched: 10. The germline V gene encodes CDR1 SNHLY and CDR2 FYNNEI.

The J gene is TRBJ2-5, the V gene TRBV2; 14 bases fit TRBD2. Specimen: peripheral blood. The TCR sequence derives from a human donor in a cohort sampled during active COVID-19. CDR3 nucleotide sequence: TGTGCCAGCAGAGCCGGGACTAGCGGGAGAAGGGCAGAGACCCAGTACTTC. Translated: CASRAGTSGRRAETQYF.